The 8 T cell receptor beta chains below were found in one sample sequenced in a study of follicular helper T cells after annual influenza vaccination (dated by TCRdb to about 2017). The library was obtained by the immunoSEQ multiplex PCR assay. This is the immuneACCESS table as TCRdb keeps it, with only in-frame sequences that have V and J called. A part of the clones is gone; compared with another copy, unresolved V genes explain less than half, and the rest is unexplained. The sample records approximately 11,000 clones, approximately 80% of which are singletons. The ten biggest clones cover less than 0.95% of the sample. The sequencing here drew on CXCR5- memory CD4+ T cells sorted from blood, taken 6 weeks after influenza vaccination. The cell subset or site label, as the study defines it: CXCR5- memory CD4 T cells. Receptors were obtained from an adult who received the influenza vaccine.

J is TRBJ2-7 and V is TRBV6-6; the match to TRBD1 covers 9 bases. The CDR3 sequence is 16 residues long. In germline, CDR1 is MNHNY, CDR2 SVGAGI (reference sequence). V dropped 0 bases and J dropped 2; count of bases not matched to a gene: 5. As DNA, the CDR3 is TGTGCCAGCAGTTACTCGAGGACAGGGGTGACCTACGAGCAGTACTTC. Amino acid sequence: CASSYSRTGVTYEQYF.

V is TRBV18 and J is TRBJ2-1; no firm D call. Germline CDR1 reads KGHSH; CDR2 reads LQKENI. V lost 3 bases and J 7 bases, leaving 10 bases between the germline ends. The CDR3 length is 13 residues. The CDR3 sequence: CASSPALDNEQFF. DNA for the CDR3: TGTGCCAGCTCACCTGCCCTAGATAATGAGCAGTTCTTC.

CDR3 bases: TGTGCCAGCAGCCCCCACACAGGGTACAATGAGCAGTTCTTC. It encodes CASSPHTGYNEQFF. The chain couples TRBV7-3 to TRBJ2-1, with D possibly matching TRBD1 (6 bases). There are 14 residues in the CDR3. Deletions cut 5 bases from V and 4 bases from J, with 12 bases between. Germline CDR1 SGHTA, CDR2 FQGTGA.

The genes are TRBV2 and TRBJ1-4, with TRBD1 matching 9 bases. J gave up 5 bases and V 5 bases, and 3 bases lay outside the gene matches. Germline lookup yields CDR1 SNHLY and CDR2 FYNNEI. This CDR3 region has 14 residues. The CDR3 protein is CASSTGGPNEKLFF. The CDR3 nucleotides are TGTGCCAGCAGTACAGGGGGCCCAAATGAAAAACTGTTTTTT.

The chain carries TRBV19 and TRBJ1-6; weak D call: TRBD1 (5 bases). From germline, CDR1 is LNHDA and CDR2 SQIVND (reference sequence). This CDR3 contains 14 residues. With 3 bases removed from V and 7 bases from J, the gap between germline ends came to 10 bases. This CDR3 is CASSMGGVNSPLHF. DNA of the CDR3: TGTGCCAGTAGTATGGGGGGGGTCAATTCACCCCTCCACTTT.

V is TRBV7-3 and J is TRBJ2-3; D is possibly TRBD1 or TRBD2 (5 bases each). V lost 5 bases and J lost 1, with 10 bases in between. Per germline, CDR1 SGHTA and CDR2 FQGTGA. This CDR3 has 14 residues. CDR3: CASSQGPRTDTQYF. Here the CDR3 DNA reads TGTGCCAGCAGCCAGGGACCGCGCACAGATACGCAGTATTTT. Together with reference TRBV7-3 and TRBJ2-3, the CDR3 gives the full variable domain: GAGVSQTPSNKVTEKGKYVELRCDPISGHTALYWYRQSLGQGPEFLIYFQGTGAADDSGLPNDRFFAVRPEGSVSTLKIQRTERGDSAVYLCASSQGPRTDTQYFGPGTRLTVL.

This clone was observed a handful of times. The chain couples TRBV2 to TRBJ1-5, with 12 nucleotides matching TRBD1. The length of the CDR3 is 15 residues. Unmatched junction bases numbered 9, after V lost 6 bases and J lost 9 bases. Germline CDR1 is SNHLY and CDR2 is FYNNEI. The CDR3 nucleotides read TGTGCCAGCAGCGGGACAGGGGGCCGTGTCGGGCCCCAGCATTTT. This codes for CASSGTGGRVGPQHF.

This chain connects TRBV4-1 to TRBJ2-1; D remains ambiguous. Germline CDR1 reads MGHRA; CDR2 reads YSYEKL. The V end was cut by 2 bases, the J end by 3 bases, with 20 bases between. This CDR3 comprises 18 residues. The chain's CDR3 is CASSQSPTLRFFYNEQFF. The CDR3 coding sequence is TGCGCCAGCAGCCAATCGCCGACTCTCCGATTTTTCTACAATGAGCAGTTCTTC.